Given below is one T cell receptor beta chain in context. The target antigen is unknown. The data belong to a study of T-cell reconstitution after alpha-beta-depleted transplantation in children. The study, taken as a whole, reports: Newly made T cells mostly supplied T-cell counts and diversity one year after transplant.

The germline gives CDR1 DFQATT, CDR2 SNEGSKA (reference sequence). The CDR3 totals 16 residues. J lost 4 bases, V lost 2 bases, and 9 bases had no gene match. Unique molecular identifiers were incorporated during preparation of the TCRbeta library. TCRdb re-derived calls from the PCR reads in MiXCR, one entry per CDR3 protein. The sample shows some 600,000 distinct CDR3 sequences, over 10% of them seen only once. The TCR was taken from a male patient under 18 who had a stem cell transplant for acute myeloid leukemia, so the T cells may come from the graft donor. This chain connects TRBV20-1 to TRBJ1-2; 11 positions agree with TRBD1. This material consisted of PBMCs, mostly from graft donor cells, taken 360 days after TCRalphabeta/CD19-depleted stem cell transplant. The CDR3 region has the DNA TGCAGTGCTAGAACCGGACAGGGGGCGTTTTCCTATGGCTACACCTTC. As protein: CSARTGQGAFSYGYTF.